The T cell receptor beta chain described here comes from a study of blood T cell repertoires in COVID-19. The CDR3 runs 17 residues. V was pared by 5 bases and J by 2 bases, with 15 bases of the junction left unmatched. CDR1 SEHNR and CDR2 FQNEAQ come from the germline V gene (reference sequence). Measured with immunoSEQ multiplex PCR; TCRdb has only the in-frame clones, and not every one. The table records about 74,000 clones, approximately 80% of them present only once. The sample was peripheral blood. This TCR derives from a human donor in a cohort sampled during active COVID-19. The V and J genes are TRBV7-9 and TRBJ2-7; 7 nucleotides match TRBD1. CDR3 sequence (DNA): TGTGCCAGCAGCCCCCCCGGGAACAGGGGCTCGACCTACGAGCAGTACTTC. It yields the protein CASSPPGNRGSTYEQYF. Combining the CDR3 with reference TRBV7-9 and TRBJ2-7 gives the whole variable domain DTGVSQNPRHKITKRGQNVTFRCDPISEHNRLYWYRQTLGQGPEFLTYFQNEAQLEKSRLLSDRFSAERPKGSFSTLEIQRTEQGDSAMYLCASSPPGNRGSTYEQYFGPGTRLTVT.